This record concerns one TCR beta chain sequence. The sample is drawn from a study of shared clonotypes between healthy human individuals. Generated by immunoSEQ multiplex PCR, the TCRdb table keeps only in-frame clones and is missing some. The sample holds approximately 590,000 clones, roughly 96% seen once. It was CD45RO-negative cells, positively selected for CCR7, that made up naive CD8 cells, with terminally differentiated effector memory CD45RA+ cells excluded. The germline CDR1 and CDR2 sequences are SNHLY and FYNNEI. The CDR3 has 14 residues. V lost 3 bases to trimming and J lost 1 base, with 10 bases between them.

The clonotype originates from a woman aged 25 to 39 in good health. Specimen: naive CD8+ T cells sorted from blood. The chain employs TRBV2 and TRBJ2-7; a possible D gene is TRBD1 (6 bases). The CDR3: CASSDRGFSYEQYF. CDR3 nucleotide sequence: TGTGCCAGCAGTGACAGGGGATTTTCCTACGAGCAGTACTTC.